This T cell receptor beta chain was retrieved from a study of Ad26.COV2.S vaccination and SARS-CoV-2 variants. Whole-study findings and limits: It is possible that the TCR breadth and depth analyses underestimated the total T cell responses. Vaccinated and placebo-treated recipients had similar non-spike TCR breadth. Placebo recipients showed lower spike-specific TCR breadth than vaccinees. There was reportedly substantial breadth in spike-specific CD8+ and CD4+ T cell responses after vaccination.

Comments on this clone: What it recognizes is unknown.

The V end was cut by 6 bases, the J end by 2 bases, with 11 bases between. CDR3 length: 13 amino acids. Sequencing was performed with immunoSEQ multiplex PCR; in TCRdb, only in-frame clones are kept and a portion is missing. The table includes 350,000 to 450,000 clones, about 80% detected once. As to treatment: some 20 received Ad26.COV2.S at low or high dose, single or two shots; about five received placebo; per-sample allocation not given. Sampling took place 63 days after the first vaccine or placebo injection. The sequence was obtained from a person between 18 and 59 years old who received the Ad26.COV2.S COVID-19 vaccine or a placebo. The chain recombines TRBV12-3 or TRBV12-4 with TRBJ2-7; D may be TRBD1 or TRBD2 (5 bases each). The source was peripheral blood, collected in a trial of Ad26.COV2.S vaccine versus placebo. The CDR3 reads CASRDRDAYEQYF. CDR3 nucleotides: TGTGCCAGCAGGGACCGGGACGCCTACGAGCAGTACTTC.